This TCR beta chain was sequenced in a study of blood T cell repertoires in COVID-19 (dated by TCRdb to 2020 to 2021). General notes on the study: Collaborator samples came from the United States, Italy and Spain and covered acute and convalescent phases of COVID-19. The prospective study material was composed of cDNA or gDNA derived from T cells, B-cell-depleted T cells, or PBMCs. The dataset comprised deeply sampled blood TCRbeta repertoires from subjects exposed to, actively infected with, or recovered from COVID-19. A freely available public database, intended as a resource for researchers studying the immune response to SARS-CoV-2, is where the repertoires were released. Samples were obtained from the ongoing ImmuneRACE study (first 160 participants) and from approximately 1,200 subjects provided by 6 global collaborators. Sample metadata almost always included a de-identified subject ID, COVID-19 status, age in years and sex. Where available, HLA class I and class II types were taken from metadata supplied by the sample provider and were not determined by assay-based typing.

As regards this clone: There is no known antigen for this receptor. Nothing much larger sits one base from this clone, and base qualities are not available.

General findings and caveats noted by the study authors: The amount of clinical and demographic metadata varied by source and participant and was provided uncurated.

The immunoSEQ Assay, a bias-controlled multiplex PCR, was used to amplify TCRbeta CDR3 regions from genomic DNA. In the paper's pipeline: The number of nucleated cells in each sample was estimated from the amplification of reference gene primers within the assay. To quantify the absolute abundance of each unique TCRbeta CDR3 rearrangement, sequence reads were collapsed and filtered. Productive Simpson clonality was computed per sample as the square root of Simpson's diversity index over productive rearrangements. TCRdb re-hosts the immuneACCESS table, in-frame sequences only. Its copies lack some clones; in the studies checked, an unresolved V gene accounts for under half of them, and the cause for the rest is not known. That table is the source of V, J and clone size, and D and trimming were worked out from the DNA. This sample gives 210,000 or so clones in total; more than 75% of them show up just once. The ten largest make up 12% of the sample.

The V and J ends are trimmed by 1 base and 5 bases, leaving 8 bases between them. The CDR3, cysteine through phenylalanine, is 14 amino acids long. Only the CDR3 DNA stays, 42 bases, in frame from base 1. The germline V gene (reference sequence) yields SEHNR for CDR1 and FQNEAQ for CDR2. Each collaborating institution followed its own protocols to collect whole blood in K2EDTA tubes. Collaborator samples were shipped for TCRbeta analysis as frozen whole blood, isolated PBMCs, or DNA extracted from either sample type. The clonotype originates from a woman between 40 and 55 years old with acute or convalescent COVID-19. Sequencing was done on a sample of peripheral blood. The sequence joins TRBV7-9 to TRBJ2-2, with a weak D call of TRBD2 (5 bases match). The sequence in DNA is TGTGCCAGCAGCTTAGACCCGGGGACCGGGGAGCTGTTTTTT. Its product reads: CASSLDPGTGELFF.